Described below is a single TCR beta chain sequence and its context. With 5 bases removed from V and 13 bases from J, the gap between germline ends came to 18 bases. This CDR3 has 12 residues. CDR1 and CDR2 (germline): SQVTM, ANQGSEA. Per the original methods: By means of reference gene primer amplification, nucleated cell counts were estimated. Generated by immunoSEQ multiplex PCR, the TCRdb table keeps only in-frame clones and is missing some. V and J calls and clone size are those listed in that table; D and trimming were worked out from the DNA. Of roughly 140,000 clones listed, over 70% are singletons. The data were obtained in a study of blood T cell repertoires in COVID-19. At the level of the study: T cells, B-cell-depleted T cells, or PBMCs provided the cDNA or gDNA that served as material.

V and J are TRBV29-1 and TRBJ2-1; D perhaps matches TRBD2 (5 bases). This TCR was sampled from a man between 70 and 80 years old who had recovered from COVID-19. Sequenced sample: peripheral blood. CDR3 loop: CSVLSGVPQQFF. For the CDR3, the DNA is TGCAGCGTTCTGAGCGGTGTTCCACAACAGTTCTTC.